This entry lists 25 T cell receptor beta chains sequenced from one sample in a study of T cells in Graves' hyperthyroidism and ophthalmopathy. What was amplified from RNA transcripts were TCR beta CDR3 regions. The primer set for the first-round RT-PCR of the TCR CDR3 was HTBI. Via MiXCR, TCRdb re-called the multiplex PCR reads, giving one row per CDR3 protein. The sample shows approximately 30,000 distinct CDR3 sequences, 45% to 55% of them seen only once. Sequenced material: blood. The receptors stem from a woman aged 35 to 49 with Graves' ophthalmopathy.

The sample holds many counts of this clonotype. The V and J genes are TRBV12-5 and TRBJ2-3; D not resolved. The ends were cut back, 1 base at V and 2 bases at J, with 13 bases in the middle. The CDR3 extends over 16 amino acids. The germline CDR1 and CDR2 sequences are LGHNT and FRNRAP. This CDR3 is CASGLGASRSTDTQYF. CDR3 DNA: TGTGCTAGTGGTTTGGGCGCCTCTAGATCCACAGATACGCAGTATTTT. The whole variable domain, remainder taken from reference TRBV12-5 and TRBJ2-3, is DARVTQTPRHKVTEMGQEVTMRCQPILGHNTVFWYRQTMMQGLELLAYFRNRAPLDDSGMPKDRFSAEMPDATLATLKIQPSEPRDSAVYFCASGLGASRSTDTQYFGPGTRLTVL.

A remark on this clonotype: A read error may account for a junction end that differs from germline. The CDR3 here is CVSSTGLGTTGELLF. CDR3 nucleotides: TGTGTCAGCAGCACGGGACTAGGTACCACCGGGGAGCTGCTTTTT. The genes are TRBV7-9 and TRBJ2-2, with 8 nucleotides matching TRBD2. Germline CDR1 and CDR2: SEHNR and FQNEAQ (reference sequence). CDR3 length equals 15 residues.

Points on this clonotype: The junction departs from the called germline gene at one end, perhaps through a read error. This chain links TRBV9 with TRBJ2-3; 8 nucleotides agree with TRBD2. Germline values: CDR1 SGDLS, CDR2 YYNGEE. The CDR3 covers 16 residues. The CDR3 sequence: CASSVERGGLGDMQYF. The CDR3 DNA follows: TGCGCCAGCAGCGTAGAACGGGGGGGCCTTGGAGATATGCAGTATTTT.

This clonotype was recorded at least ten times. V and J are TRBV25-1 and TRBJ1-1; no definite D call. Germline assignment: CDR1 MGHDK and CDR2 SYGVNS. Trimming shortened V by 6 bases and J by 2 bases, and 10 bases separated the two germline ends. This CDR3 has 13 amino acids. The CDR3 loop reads CASRGKGNTEAFF. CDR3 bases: TGTGCCAGCAGGGGAAAAGGTAACACTGAAGCTTTCTTT. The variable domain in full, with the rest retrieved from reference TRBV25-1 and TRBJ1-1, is EADIYQTPRYLVIGTGKKITLECSQTMGHDKMYWYQQDPGMELHLIHYSYGVNSTEKGDLSSESTVSRIRTEHFPLTLESARPSHTSQYLCASRGKGNTEAFFGQGTRLTVV.

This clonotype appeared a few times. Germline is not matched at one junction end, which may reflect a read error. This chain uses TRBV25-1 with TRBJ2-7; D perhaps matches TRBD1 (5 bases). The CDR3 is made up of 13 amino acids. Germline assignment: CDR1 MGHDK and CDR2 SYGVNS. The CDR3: CASSEYRQGRQYF. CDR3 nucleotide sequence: TGTGCCAGCAGTGAATATAGGCAGGGCCGACAGTATTTC.

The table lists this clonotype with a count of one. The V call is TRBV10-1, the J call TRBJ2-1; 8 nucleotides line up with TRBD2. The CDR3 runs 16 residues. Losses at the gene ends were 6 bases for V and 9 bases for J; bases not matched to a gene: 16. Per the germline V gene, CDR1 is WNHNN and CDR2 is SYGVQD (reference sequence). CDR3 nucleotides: TGCGCCAGCAGCGAAATCAGCGGGAGCGCCGGGGCTGAGCAGTTCTTC. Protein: CASSEISGSAGAEQFF.

The CDR3 DNA is TGTGCCAGCAGACTAGCGGGAGGGGCGTCCTACGAGCAGTACTTC. It encodes CASRLAGGASYEQYF. The chain recombines TRBV7-2 with TRBJ2-7; 13 bases align to TRBD2. Germline V gene sequence: CDR1 SGHTA, CDR2 FQGNSA. The ends lost 6 bases at V and 1 base at J; junction bases unmatched: 3. The CDR3 covers 15 residues.

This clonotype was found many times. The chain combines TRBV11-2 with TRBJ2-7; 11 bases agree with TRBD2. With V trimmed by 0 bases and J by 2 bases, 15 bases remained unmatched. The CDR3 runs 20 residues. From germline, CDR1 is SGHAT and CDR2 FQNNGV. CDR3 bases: TGTGCCAGCAGCTTAGATGGACTAGCGGGTGACTATAGAAGCGCCTACGAGCAGTACTTC. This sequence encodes CASSLDGLAGDYRSAYEQYF.

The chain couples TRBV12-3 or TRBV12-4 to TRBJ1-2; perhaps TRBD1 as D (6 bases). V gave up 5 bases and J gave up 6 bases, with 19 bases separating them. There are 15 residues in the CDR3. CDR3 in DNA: TGTGCCAGCAGTACGAAAAAGGAGGGGGTCAATGGCTACACCTTC. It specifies CASSTKKEGVNGYTF.

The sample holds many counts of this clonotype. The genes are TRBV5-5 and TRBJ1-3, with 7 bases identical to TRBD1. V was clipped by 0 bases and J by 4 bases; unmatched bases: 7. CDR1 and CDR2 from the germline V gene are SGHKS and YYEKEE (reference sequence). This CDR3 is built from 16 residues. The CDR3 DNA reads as TGTGCCAGCAGCTTGGCGGGACAGCGGCTCGGAAACACCATATATTTT. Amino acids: CASSLAGQRLGNTIYF.

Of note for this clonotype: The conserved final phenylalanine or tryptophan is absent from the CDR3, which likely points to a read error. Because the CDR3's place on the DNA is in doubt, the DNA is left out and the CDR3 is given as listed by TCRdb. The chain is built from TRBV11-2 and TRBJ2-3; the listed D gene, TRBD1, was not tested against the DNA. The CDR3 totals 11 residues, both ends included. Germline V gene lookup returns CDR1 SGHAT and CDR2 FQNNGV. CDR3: CASSLQGARSL.

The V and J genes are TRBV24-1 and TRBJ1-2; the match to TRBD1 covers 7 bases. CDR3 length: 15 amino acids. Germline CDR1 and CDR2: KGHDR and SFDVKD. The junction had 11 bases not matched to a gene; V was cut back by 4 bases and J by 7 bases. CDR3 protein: CATSEDRRGVFGYTF. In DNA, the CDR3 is TGTGCCACCAGTGAGGACAGGAGGGGCGTCTTTGGCTACACCTTC.

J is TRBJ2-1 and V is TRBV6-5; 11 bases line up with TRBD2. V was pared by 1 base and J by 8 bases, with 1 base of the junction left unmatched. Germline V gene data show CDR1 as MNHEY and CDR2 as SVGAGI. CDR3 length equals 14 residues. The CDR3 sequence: CASSYLGLADEQFF. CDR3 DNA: TGTGCCAGCAGTTACTTGGGACTAGCGGATGAGCAGTTCTTC.

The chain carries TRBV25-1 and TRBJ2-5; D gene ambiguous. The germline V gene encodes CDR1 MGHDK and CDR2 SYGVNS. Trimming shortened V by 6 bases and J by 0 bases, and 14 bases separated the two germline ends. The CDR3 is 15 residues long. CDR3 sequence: CASRYKGPDQETQYF. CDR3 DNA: TGTGCCAGCAGATATAAAGGGCCCGACCAAGAGACCCAGTACTTC.

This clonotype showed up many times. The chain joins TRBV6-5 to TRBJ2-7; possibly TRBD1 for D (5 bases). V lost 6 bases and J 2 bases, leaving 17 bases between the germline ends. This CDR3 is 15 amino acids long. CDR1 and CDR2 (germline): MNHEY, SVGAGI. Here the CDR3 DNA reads TGTGCCAGCAGCATCAAAGGACATGGGCCCTACGAGCAGTACTTC. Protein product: CASSIKGHGPYEQYF.

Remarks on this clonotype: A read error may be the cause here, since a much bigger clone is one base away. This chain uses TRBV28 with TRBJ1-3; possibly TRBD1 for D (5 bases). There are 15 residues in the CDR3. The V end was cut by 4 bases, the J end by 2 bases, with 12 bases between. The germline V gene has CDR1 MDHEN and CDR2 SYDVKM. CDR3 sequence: CASSSGRLAGNTIYF. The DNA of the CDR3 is TGTGCCAGCAGTTCGGGACGGTTGGCTGGAAACACCATATATTTT. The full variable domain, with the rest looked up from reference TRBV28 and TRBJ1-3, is DVKVTQSSRYLVKRTGEKVFLECVQDMDHENMFWYRQDPGLGLRLIYFSYDVKMKEKGDIPEGYSVSREKKERFSLILESASTNQTSMYLCASSSGRLAGNTIYFGEGSWLTVV.

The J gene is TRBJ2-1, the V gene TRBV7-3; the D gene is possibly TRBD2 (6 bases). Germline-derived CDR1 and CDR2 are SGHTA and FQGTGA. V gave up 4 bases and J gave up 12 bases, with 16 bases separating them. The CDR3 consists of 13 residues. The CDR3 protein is CASSWKEGDTQFF. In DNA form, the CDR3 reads TGTGCCAGCAGCTGGAAGGAGGGAGATACGCAGTTCTTC.

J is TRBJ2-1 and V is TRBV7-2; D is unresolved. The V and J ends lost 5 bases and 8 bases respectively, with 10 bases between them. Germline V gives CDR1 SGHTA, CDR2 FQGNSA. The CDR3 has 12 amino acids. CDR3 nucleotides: TGTGCCAGCAGCATTCGCCAGTATGAGCAGTTCTTC. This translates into CASSIRQYEQFF.

CDR3 sequence (DNA): TGTGCCAGTAGTATCGGCCGCAATAGCAATCAGCCCCAGCATTTT. It encodes CASSIGRNSNQPQHF. The chain has TRBV19 and TRBJ1-5; D uncertain. The CDR3 is 15 residues long. Germline loops: CDR1 LNHDA, CDR2 SQIVND (reference sequence). The V and J ends lost 3 bases and 0 bases respectively, with 9 bases between them.

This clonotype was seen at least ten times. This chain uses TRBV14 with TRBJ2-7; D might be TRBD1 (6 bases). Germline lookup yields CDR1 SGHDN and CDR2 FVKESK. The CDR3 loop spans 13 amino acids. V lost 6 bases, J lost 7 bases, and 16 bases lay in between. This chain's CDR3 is CASRQGSGREQYF. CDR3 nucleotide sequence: TGTGCCAGCAGGCAGGGGTCAGGTCGTGAGCAGTACTTC.

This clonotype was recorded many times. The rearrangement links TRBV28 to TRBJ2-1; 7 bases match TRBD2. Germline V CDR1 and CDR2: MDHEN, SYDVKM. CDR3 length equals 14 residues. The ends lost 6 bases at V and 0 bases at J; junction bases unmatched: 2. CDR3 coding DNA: TGTGCCAGCAGGTCTAGCGGCTCCTACAATGAGCAGTTCTTC. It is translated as CASRSSGSYNEQFF.

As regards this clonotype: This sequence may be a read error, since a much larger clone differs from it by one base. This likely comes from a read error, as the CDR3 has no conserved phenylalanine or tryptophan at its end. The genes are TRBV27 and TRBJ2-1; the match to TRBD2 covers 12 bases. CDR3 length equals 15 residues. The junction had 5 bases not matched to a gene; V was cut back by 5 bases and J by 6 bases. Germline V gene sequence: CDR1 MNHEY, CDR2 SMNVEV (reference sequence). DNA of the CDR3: TGTGCCAGCAGTCCTAGCGGGAGGGCCGGCAATGAGCAGTTCCTC. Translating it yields CASSPSGRAGNEQFL.

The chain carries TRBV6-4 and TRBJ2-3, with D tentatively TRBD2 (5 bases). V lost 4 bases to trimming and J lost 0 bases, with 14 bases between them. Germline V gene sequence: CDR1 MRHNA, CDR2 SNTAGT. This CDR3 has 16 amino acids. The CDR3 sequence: CASSAPPSGSTDTQYF. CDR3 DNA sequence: TGTGCCAGCAGTGCTCCTCCCAGCGGAAGCACAGATACGCAGTATTTT.

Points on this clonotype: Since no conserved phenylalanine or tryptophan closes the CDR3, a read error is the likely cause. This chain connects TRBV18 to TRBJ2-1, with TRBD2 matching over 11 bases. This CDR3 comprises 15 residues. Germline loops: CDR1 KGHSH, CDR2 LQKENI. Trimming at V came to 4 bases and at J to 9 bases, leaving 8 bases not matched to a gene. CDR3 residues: CASSLPGLADIEQFL. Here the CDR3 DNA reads TGTGCCAGCTCACTGCCGGGACTAGCGGATATTGAGCAGTTCCTC.

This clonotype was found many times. CDR3 region: CASSLTERAGELFF. CDR3 in DNA: TGTGCCAGCAGCTTGACTGAAAGGGCCGGGGAGCTGTTTTTT. This chain joins TRBV5-4 and TRBJ2-2; D is undetermined. CDR3 length: 14 residues. Germline CDR1 reads SGHNT; CDR2 reads YYREEE (reference sequence). V dropped 1 base and J dropped 6 bases, with 10 bases sitting between them. The entire variable domain, with the rest obtained from reference TRBV5-4 and TRBJ2-2, is as follows: ETGVTQSPTHLIKTRGQQVTLRCSSQSGHNTVSWYQQALGQGPQFIFQYYREEENGRGNFPPRFSGLQFPNYSSELNVNALELDDSALYLCASSLTERAGELFFGEGSRLTVL.